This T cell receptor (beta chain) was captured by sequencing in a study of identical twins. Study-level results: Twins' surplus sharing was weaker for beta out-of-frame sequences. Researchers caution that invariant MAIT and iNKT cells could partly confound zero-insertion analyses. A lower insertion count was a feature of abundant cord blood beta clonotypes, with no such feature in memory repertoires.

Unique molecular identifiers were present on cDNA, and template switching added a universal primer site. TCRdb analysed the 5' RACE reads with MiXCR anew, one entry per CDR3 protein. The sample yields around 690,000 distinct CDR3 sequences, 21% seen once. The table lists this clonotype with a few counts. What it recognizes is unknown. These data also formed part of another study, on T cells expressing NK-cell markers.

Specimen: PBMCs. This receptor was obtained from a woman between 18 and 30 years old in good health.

DNA of the CDR3: TGTGCCAGCAGTCCAATTATCGGTGAGCAGTACTTC. Translated: CASSPIIGEQYF. V and J are TRBV3-1 and TRBJ2-7; D is uncertain. CDR3 size: 12 residues. V dropped 6 bases and J dropped 7 bases, with 13 bases sitting between them. Germline V gene sequence: CDR1 LGHDT, CDR2 YNNKEL (reference sequence).